The text below deals with one T cell receptor beta chain. It lacks a known antigen. The sample holds no much larger clone one base away, and base qualities are not on file. This sample is drawn from a study of blood T cell repertoires in COVID-19 (dated by TCRdb to about 2020). A note on the overall study: Samples covering the acute and convalescent phases of COVID-19 were provided by collaborators in the United States, Italy and Spain. The prospective study material was composed of cDNA or gDNA derived from T cells, B-cell-depleted T cells, or PBMCs. Subjects who had been exposed to COVID-19, were actively infected with it, or had recovered from it provided the deeply sampled blood TCRbeta repertoires that made up the dataset. A freely available public database, intended as a resource for researchers studying the immune response to SARS-CoV-2, is where the repertoires were released. Samples came from the ongoing ImmuneRACE study (first 160 participants) plus 1,254 subjects from 6 global collaborators. A de-identified subject ID, COVID-19 status, age in years and sex were almost always included in the sample metadata. Where available, HLA class I and class II types were obtained from metadata supplied by the sample provider rather than from assay-based typing. Points the paper makes about the study in general: The amount of clinical and demographic metadata varied by source and participant and was provided uncurated.

The collaborating institutions used their own protocols to collect whole blood in K2EDTA tubes. For TCRbeta analysis, collaborators shipped samples in one of three forms: frozen whole blood, isolated PBMCs, or DNA extracted from either of those sample types. TCRbeta CDR3 regions were amplified from genomic DNA by means of the immunoSEQ Assay, a bias-controlled multiplex PCR. Per the source publication's procedure: Nucleated cell counts per sample were estimated from amplification of reference gene primers within the assay. Sequence reads were collapsed and filtered to measure the absolute abundance of every unique TCRbeta CDR3 rearrangement. Productive Simpson clonality was computed per sample as the square root of Simpson's diversity index over productive rearrangements. This is the immuneACCESS table as TCRdb keeps it, with only in-frame sequences that have V and J called. A part of the clones is gone; compared with another copy, unresolved V genes explain less than half, and the rest is unexplained. For V, J and clone size, that table is used; D and trimming come from the DNA. The sample table contains 65,000 to 90,000 clones; only one count was recorded for around 88% of them. The top ten constitute under 8.5% of the sample.

The material sequenced was peripheral blood. The source is a man between 45 and 60 years old with active COVID-19.

The CDR3 has the sequence CATQQGADNQPQHF. In nucleotides, the sequence is TGTGCCACCCAACAGGGGGCAGACAATCAGCCCCAGCATTTT. The sequence is built from TRBV27 and TRBJ1-5, with 9 bases matching TRBD1. Germline trimming: 10 bases from V, 3 bases from J; junction bases outside gene matches: 7. Spanning cysteine to phenylalanine, the CDR3 consists of 14 amino acids. Solely the CDR3 DNA is kept, with 42 bases framed from the first base. The germline V gene encodes CDR1 MNHEY and CDR2 SMNVEV (reference sequence).